This T cell receptor (beta chain) was recorded in a study of CD8+ T cells in alopecia areata. Study summary: The study gave treated patients oral tofacitinib at 5 to 10 mg twice daily.

Turning to this clone: Antigen: not known.

RNA, once extracted, was reverse transcribed into cDNA for use as the sequencing template. Produced via immunoSEQ multiplex PCR; TCRdb's table is partial and in-frame only. This table has 90,000 to 100,000 clones, around 45% appearing once. Study results and caveats: Possibly as an HLA-related effect, TCR sharing across patients appeared less clear than in mice.

The germline V gene encodes CDR1 MNHEY and CDR2 SMNVEV (reference sequence). The CDR3 length is 14 residues. Trimming removed 3 bases at V and 5 bases at J, with 8 bases between. Specimens obtained from alopecia areata patients comprised lesional scalp punch biopsies and peripheral blood. Starting from PBMCs, sorting isolated CD4+ and CD8+ T cells. The origin of this receptor is a human donor with alopecia areata. This chain links TRBV27 with TRBJ1-6; D is unclear. The sequencing input was CD4+ T cells sorted from blood. CDR3 nucleotide sequence: TGTGCCAGCAGTTTTCAAAGGGATAATTCACCCCTCCACTTT. The encoded protein is CASSFQRDNSPLHF.